What follows are 12 T cell receptor beta chains derived from one specimen sequenced in a study of CD8+ T cells in alopecia areata. Sequencing templates came from extracted RNA that was reverse transcribed into cDNA. Only in-frame clones appear in the TCRdb table, and some are missing; sequencing was by immunoSEQ multiplex PCR. There are around 270,000 clones in the sample; 58% occur only once, and over 1.5% lies in the top ten. Sample treatment: oral pan-JAK inhibitor, 5-10 mg twice daily. Sequencing was performed on CD4+ T cells sorted from blood, taken at week 24, from a patient treated with tofacitinib. The receptors here all came from a human donor with alopecia areata.

The V gene is TRBV2, the J gene TRBJ1-4; D is perhaps TRBD1 (5 bases). Deletions cut 4 bases from V and 8 bases from J, with 11 bases between. Germline assignment: CDR1 SNHLY and CDR2 FYNNEI. The CDR3 length is 13 residues. CDR3: CASSVRGEEKLFF. The DNA for the CDR3 is TGTGCCAGCAGTGTCAGAGGGGAGGAAAAACTGTTTTTT.

This clone came up a few times. The V gene is TRBV7-6, the J gene TRBJ2-3; the D is unclear. Trimming removed 5 bases at V and 1 base at J, with 16 bases between. The CDR3 length is 16 residues. CDR1 SGHVS and CDR2 FNYEAQ come from the germline V gene. The CDR3 loop reads CASSLSAQTRTDTQYF. CDR3 nucleotide sequence: TGTGCCAGCAGCCTGTCAGCACAGACTCGCACAGATACGCAGTATTTT.

This clone was seen more than once but under ten times. This chain links TRBV7-8 with TRBJ1-5, with D uncertain. Trimming took off 5 bases at V and 4 bases at J, with 9 bases between the two ends. CDR1 and CDR2 from the germline V gene are SGHVS and FQNEAQ. The CDR3 contains 13 residues. The CDR3, as DNA: TGTGCCAGCAGCCAAGGGCGGAATCAGCCCCAGCATTTT. This codes for CASSQGRNQPQHF.

J is TRBJ2-7 and V is TRBV27; D is perhaps TRBD1 (5 bases). The germline gives CDR1 MNHEY, CDR2 SMNVEV (reference sequence). This CDR3 is built from 14 residues. Trimming took off 6 bases at V and 0 bases at J, with 12 bases between the two ends. The CDR3 DNA reads as TGTGCCAGCAGAAGAACAGGTTACTCCTACGAGCAGTACTTC. Protein: CASRRTGYSYEQYF.

The chain recombines TRBV30 with TRBJ1-5; D gene ambiguous. There are 13 residues in the CDR3. Germline CDR1 GTSNPN, CDR2 SVGIG (reference sequence). CDR3 protein: CGASLSGNQPQHF. For the CDR3, the DNA is TGTGGAGCTTCCTTATCGGGGAATCAGCCCCAGCATTTT. The whole variable domain, remainder taken from reference TRBV30 and TRBJ1-5, is SQTIHQWPATLVQPVGSPLSLECTVEGTSNPNLYWYRQAAGRGLQLLFYSVGIGQISSEVPQNLSASRPQDRQFILSSKKLLLSDSGFYLCGASLSGNQPQHFGDGTRLSIL.

The chain joins TRBV30 to TRBJ2-3; a weak D match, TRBD1 (5 bases). The CDR3 covers 13 residues. V lost 0 bases, J lost 4 bases, and 8 bases lay in between. Germline CDR1 is GTSNPN and CDR2 is SVGIG (reference sequence). CDR3 protein: CAWSVGRADTQYF. The CDR3 DNA is TGTGCCTGGAGTGTAGGCAGGGCAGATACGCAGTATTTT.

The chain uses TRBV4-2 and TRBJ2-3, with 8 bases lining up with TRBD2. The CDR3 extends over 17 amino acids. With 4 bases clipped from V and 1 base from J, the junction kept 10 bases outside the gene matches. Germline loops: CDR1 LGHNA, CDR2 YNFKEQ. This CDR3 reads CASSRTTSGGGTDTQYF. CDR3 DNA: TGTGCCAGCAGCCGGACTACTAGCGGAGGGGGCACAGATACGCAGTATTTT.

The chain combines TRBV4-1 with TRBJ2-5; 10 bases match TRBD2. Germline CDR1 is MGHRA and CDR2 is YSYEKL. With 0 bases clipped from V and 5 bases from J, the junction kept 12 bases outside the gene matches. CDR3 length equals 18 residues. The CDR3 loop is CASSQEGASGGGAETQYF. CDR3 coding DNA: TGCGCCAGCAGCCAAGAAGGAGCTAGCGGGGGAGGGGCGGAGACCCAGTACTTC.

This rearrangement joins TRBV7-2 to TRBJ1-1, with D uncertain. From germline, CDR1 is SGHTA and CDR2 FQGNSA. The CDR3 runs 18 residues. V shed 5 bases and J shed 4 bases, with 26 bases lying between them. The CDR3: CASSDLRFSDGKGTEAFF. CDR3 DNA: TGTGCCAGCAGCGACCTTCGGTTCTCTGACGGGAAGGGCACTGAAGCTTTCTTT.

The sample holds many counts of this clone. The CDR3 sequence is CASSIEHTDTQYF. In DNA, the CDR3 is TGTGCCAGTAGTATTGAGCACACAGATACGCAGTATTTT. The V gene is TRBV19, the J gene TRBJ2-3; D is ambiguous. This CDR3 has 13 residues. Germline V lookup: CDR1 LNHDA, CDR2 SQIVND (reference sequence). Trimming removed 3 bases at V and 2 bases at J, with 6 bases between.

This chain uses TRBV10-3 with TRBJ2-1, with D possibly being TRBD1 (6 bases). The length of the CDR3 is 15 residues. V was cut by 6 bases and J by 0 bases, with 12 bases left in between. Germline CDR1 reads ENHRY; CDR2 reads SYGVKD. The CDR3 bases are TGTGCCATCAGCGACAGGTTTAGCTCCTACAATGAGCAGTTCTTC. The encoded protein is CAISDRFSSYNEQFF.

This clone appeared once. The identical CDR3 is also encoded by other nucleotide sequences in the sample. The chain joins TRBV2 to TRBJ2-5; D is ambiguous. V was clipped by 2 bases and J by 1 base, with 2 bases between them. CDR1 and CDR2 from the germline V gene are SNHLY and FYNNEI. This CDR3 region has 12 residues. DNA for the CDR3: TGTGCCAGCAGTGAAAGCCAAGAGACCCAGTACTTC. The encoded protein is CASSESQETQYF.